The 14 T cell receptor beta chains below were found in one sample sequenced in a study of blood T cell repertoires in COVID-19. Clones were sequenced by immunoSEQ multiplex PCR, and TCRdb holds only the in-frame ones, with some missing. Of under 250,000 clones listed, over 75% are singletons. Sequencing input: PBMCs or T cells enriched from blood (not recorded which). The source of these receptors is a woman younger than 45 who had been exposed to COVID-19.

This clone was detected only a few times. This rearrangement joins TRBV2 to TRBJ2-1; 9 bases fit TRBD2. Germline assignment: CDR1 SNHLY and CDR2 FYNNEI. V trimming: 2 bases; J trimming: 5 bases; junction bases outside the gene matches: 10. The CDR3 length is 17 residues. The CDR3 DNA follows: TGTGCCAGCAGTGAATGGGCGGGAGGGCCCCTCGACAATGAGCAGTTCTTC. Amino acids: CASSEWAGGPLDNEQFF.

This chain uses TRBV7-9 with TRBJ1-6, with 8 bases matching TRBD1. CDR3 length equals 18 residues. The germline V gene encodes CDR1 SEHNR and CDR2 FQNEAQ (reference sequence). The J segment lost 0 bases and the V segment lost 5 bases, leaving 9 bases of the junction unmatched. CDR3 protein: CASSPTGAPSSYNSPLHF. The CDR3 DNA follows: TGTGCCAGCAGCCCGACAGGGGCTCCGAGCTCCTATAATTCACCCCTCCACTTT.

CDR3 bases: TGTGCCAGCATCCTAAATCATGCGGGAGATACCCAGTACTTC. It is translated as CASILNHAGDTQYF. The genes are TRBV5-6 and TRBJ2-5, with 7 bases lining up with TRBD2. The CDR3 is made up of 14 amino acids. V lost 6 bases to trimming and J lost 8 bases; unmatched junction nucleotides: 13. Per germline, CDR1 SGHDT and CDR2 YYEEEE.

The J gene is TRBJ2-7, the V gene TRBV7-2, with a tentative D call TRBD2 (6 bases). CDR3 length: 15 amino acids. Per the germline V gene, CDR1 is SGHTA and CDR2 is FQGNSA. V dropped 2 bases and J dropped 2 bases, with 13 bases sitting between them. Here the CDR3 DNA reads TGTGCCAGCAGCTTATGGGCGGGGAGTACCTACGAGCAGTACTTC. It is translated as CASSLWAGSTYEQYF.

The chain recombines TRBV19 with TRBJ1-5, with TRBD1 matching 7 bases. Germline CDR1 reads LNHDA; CDR2 reads SQIVND (reference sequence). J lost 7 bases, V lost 0 bases, and 9 bases had no gene match. This CDR3 has 16 amino acids. The CDR3 nucleotides are TGTGCCAGTAGTATAGAAACAGGGGACATTAGGCAGCCCCAGCATTTT. This sequence encodes CASSIETGDIRQPQHF.

The J gene is TRBJ2-3, the V gene TRBV5-1, with 10 bases identical to TRBD2. V shed 3 bases, J shed 6 bases, and the junction held 7 bases outside the gene matches. Germline CDR1 and CDR2: SGHRS and YFSETQ. CDR3 length equals 15 residues. In DNA form, the CDR3 reads TGCGCCAGCAGCTCCTTAGGACTAGCGGTGGATACGCAGTATTTT. Protein product: CASSSLGLAVDTQYF.

J is TRBJ2-1 and V is TRBV29-1; D is unresolved. Trimming cost V 2 bases and J 5 bases, with 10 bases left between them. The CDR3 has 13 residues. Germline assignment: CDR1 SQVTM and CDR2 ANQGSEA. CDR3 sequence reads: CSVEKVEDNEQFF. For the CDR3, the DNA is TGCAGCGTTGAAAAGGTCGAGGACAATGAGCAGTTCTTC.

The CDR3 here is CASSALVTGELFF. DNA of the CDR3: TGTGCCAGCAGCGCCCTAGTCACCGGGGAGCTGTTTTTT. V gene TRBV11-2 combines with J gene TRBJ2-2; D is undetermined. The germline CDR1 and CDR2 sequences are SGHAT and FQNNGV. Trimming shortened V by 5 bases and J by 4 bases, and 8 bases separated the two germline ends. CDR3 size: 13 residues.

The chain couples TRBV29-1 to TRBJ2-7; 8 bases map to TRBD2. The CDR3 covers 17 residues. Per germline, CDR1 SQVTM and CDR2 ANQGSEA. V trimming: 3 bases; J trimming: 3 bases; junction bases outside the gene matches: 16. This CDR3 reads CSVEELAGNQLYYEQYF. The CDR3 DNA sequence: TGCAGCGTTGAGGAGCTAGCGGGTAACCAGCTATACTACGAGCAGTACTTC.

This clone occurred once. The V gene is TRBV28, the J gene TRBJ1-3; D is uncertain. This CDR3 contains 14 residues. In germline, CDR1 is MDHEN, CDR2 SYDVKM. With 3 bases removed from V and 2 bases from J, the gap between germline ends came to 8 bases. The CDR3 spells CASSLWWPGNTIYF. The CDR3 nucleotides are TGTGCCAGCAGTTTGTGGTGGCCTGGAAACACCATATATTTT.

The genes are TRBV20-1 and TRBJ1-2; TRBD1 is a possible D gene (6 bases). Germline V gene lookup returns CDR1 DFQATT and CDR2 SNEGSKA (reference sequence). The CDR3 has 11 residues. Trimming left V 5 bases short and J 3 bases short, with 7 bases between. The CDR3 DNA reads TGCAGTGCTGGGACATACTATGGCTACACCTTC. Translated, it gives CSAGTYYGYTF.

The CDR3 loop reads CASSPRATSGSLTEQYF. In DNA form, the CDR3 reads TGTGCCAGTAGCCCAAGAGCGACTAGCGGGAGTTTAACCGAGCAGTACTTC. The V and J genes are TRBV19 and TRBJ2-7; TRBD2 agrees at 12 bases. The CDR3 contains 17 residues. V was pared by 6 bases and J by 6 bases, with 15 bases of the junction left unmatched. Germline V gives CDR1 LNHDA, CDR2 SQIVND (reference sequence).

This chain joins TRBV2 and TRBJ1-1, with D perhaps matching TRBD1 (5 bases). This CDR3 is built from 13 residues. V dropped 7 bases and J dropped 1 base, with 10 bases sitting between them. Germline-derived CDR1 and CDR2 are SNHLY and FYNNEI. The CDR3 protein is CASTRTGNTEAFF. The CDR3 nucleotides read TGTGCCAGCACACGAACAGGGAACACTGAAGCTTTCTTT. Full variable domain (outside the CDR3, taken from reference TRBV2 and TRBJ1-1): EPEVTQTPSHQVTQMGQEVILRCVPISNHLYFYWYRQILGQKVEFLVSFYNNEISEKSEIFDDQFSVERPDGSNFTLKIRSTKLEDSAMYFCASTRTGNTEAFFGQGTRLTVV.

As for this clone: The junction and the germline gene differ at one end; a read error may be behind it. The chain recombines TRBV7-2 with TRBJ2-1; 7 nucleotides agree with TRBD2. This CDR3 spans 15 amino acids. The V gene's germline CDR1 is SGHTA and CDR2 FQGNSA. CDR3 sequence: CASSLSGTPYHEQFF. The CDR3 DNA reads TGTGCCAGCAGTCTCAGCGGGACTCCCTACCATGAGCAGTTCTTC.